This is a list of T cell receptor beta chains from one sample in a study of blood T cells in healthy people across ages. TCRdb passed the 5' RACE reads through MiXCR, listing each CDR3 protein once. The sample holds about 630,000 distinct CDR3 sequences, around 20% seen once. The source material was blood. The receptors stem from a man aged 70 or older in good health. CDR3s include the opening cysteine and the closing phenylalanine or tryptophan. D genes are given only for firm matches. Only some rows state a clone size, as once, few, many or a class for expanded clones.

abundance	d_gene	j_gene	v_gene	CDR3nt	CDR3aa
few	-	TRBJ2-7	TRBV20-1	TGCAGTGCTAGAGTCGTAGGGAATAAGGACGAGCAGTACTTC	CSARVVGNKDEQYF
-	-	TRBJ2-7	TRBV19	TGTGCCAGTAGTAAGAGTGGGGGCGAGCAGTACTTC	CASSKSGGEQYF
-	-	TRBJ2-5	TRBV2	TGTGCCAGCAGGGGCAGAGCCCAAGAGACCCAGTACTTC	CASRGRAQETQYF
many	-	TRBJ1-3	TRBV10-3	TGTGCCATCAGTGACAGCAGCTCTGGAAACACCATATATTTT	CAISDSSSGNTIYF
-	TRBD2	TRBJ2-2	TRBV5-1	TGCGCCAGCAGACCGGGGGGGAGCACCGGGGAGCTGTTTTTT	CASRPGGSTGELFF
-	TRBD2	TRBJ2-3	TRBV7-2	TGTGCCAGCAGCTTGAGCGGGAGTTCCCCAGATACGCAGTATTTT	CASSLSGSSPDTQYF
-	-	TRBJ2-1	TRBV2	TGTGCCAGCGCCGTGATGAGGGAGGTGAACAATGAGCAGTTCTTC	CASAVMREVNNEQFF
-	-	TRBJ2-1	TRBV20-1	TGCAGTGCTAGAGAAGAGGACAAGAGCTCCTACAATGAGCAGTTCTTC	CSAREEDKSSYNEQFF
once	TRBD2	TRBJ2-1	TRBV28	TGTGCCAGCAGTAGGAGCGGGAGCTGGGGCAATGAGCAGTTCTTC	CASSRSGSWGNEQFF
few	TRBD2	TRBJ2-3	TRBV7-2	TGTGCCAGCAGCTTGAGAGGCGGGAGGGCCATCAGAGATACGCAGTATTTT	CASSLRGGRAIRDTQYF
-	TRBD2	TRBJ2-1	TRBV7-3	TGTGCCAGCAGCCCACAACAGCAAACGACTAGCGGCAACAATGAGCAGTTCTTC	CASSPQQQTTSGNNEQFF
few	TRBD1	TRBJ2-7	TRBV20-1	TGCAGTGCTATAATCGGGCAGGGGGCGAAAGAGCAGTACTTC	CSAIIGQGAKEQYF
-	-	TRBJ1-1	TRBV3-1	TGTGCCAGCAGCCGCGGGAACAGGATGAACACTGAAGCTTTCTTT	CASSRGNRMNTEAFF
few	-	TRBJ2-5	TRBV6-2/TRBV6-3	TGTGCCAGCAGTTACGGTGGGCTAGGCGTAACCCAAGAGACCCAGTACTTC	CASSYGGLGVTQETQYF
-	-	TRBJ2-3	TRBV29-1	TGCAGCGTTGAACCCGGGGTCACAGATACGCAGTATTTT	CSVEPGVTDTQYF
many	TRBD2	TRBJ2-5	TRBV7-2	TGTGCCAGCAGCTTAGGACTAGCGGGAGGTCACCAAGAGACCCAGTACTTC	CASSLGLAGGHQETQYF
-	-	TRBJ2-2	TRBV6-1	TGTGCCAGCAGTTTCCCACAGGGTAGCACCGGGGAGCTGTTTTTT	CASSFPQGSTGELFF
-	TRBD2	TRBJ2-7	TRBV6-5	TGTGCCAGCAGTTACTCGGGAGCGGGAGTGAATAACGAGCAGTACTTC	CASSYSGAGVNNEQYF
-	TRBD2	TRBJ2-1	TRBV11-2	TGTGCCAGCAGCTTAGGCGTAGCGGGAGTTTTAGATGAGCAGTTCTTC	CASSLGVAGVLDEQFF
-	-	TRBJ2-7	TRBV10-3	TGTGCCATCAGTGAGTCAAAGGCCGAGCAGTACTTC	CAISESKAEQYF
-	-	TRBJ2-1	TRBV12-3/TRBV12-4	TGTGCCAGCAGCAGACAGGTCTCCTACAATGAGCAGTTCTTC	CASSRQVSYNEQFF
-	-	TRBJ1-1	TRBV19	TGTGCCAGTATGATCCGGAGGGGTGACACTGAAGCTTTCTTT	CASMIRRGDTEAFF
-	-	TRBJ2-3	TRBV5-1	TGCGCCAGCAGCTTTAACCGAGACACAGATACGCAGTATTTT	CASSFNRDTDTQYF
-	TRBD2	TRBJ2-7	TRBV20-1	TGCAGTGCTAGAGATTCGCGGGAGCCCTACGAGCAGTACTTC	CSARDSREPYEQYF
few	-	TRBJ2-7	TRBV15	TGTGCCACCAGCAGAGAGCGGGCCTTCTCCTACGAGCAGTACTTC	CATSRERAFSYEQYF
-	-	TRBJ2-5	TRBV6-1	TGTGCCAGCAGTGAAGCCTGGACTTATACCTACGAGCAGTGCTTC	CASSEAWTYTYEQCF
-	-	TRBJ1-1	TRBV29-1	TGCAGCGCCCAGGCGTCGAACACTGAAGCTTTCTTT	CSAQASNTEAFF
-	-	TRBJ1-4	TRBV4-1	TGCGCCAGCAGCCAAGATTCGGGGCCTGAAAAACTGTTTTTT	CASSQDSGPEKLFF
-	-	TRBJ2-6	TRBV7-8	TGTGCCAGCAGCTCTGGGGTCCTGACAATCTCTGGGGCCAACGTCCTGACTTTC	CASSSGVLTISGANVLTF
-	TRBD1	TRBJ2-3	TRBV7-8	TGTGCCAGCAGCTCAGCAGGGGGATCGGCTCTAAGCACAGATACGCAGTATTTT	CASSSAGGSALSTDTQYF
few	-	TRBJ2-5	TRBV2	TGTGCCAGCGGAGCGACACATTTGGAGGAGACCCAGTACTTC	CASGATHLEETQYF
-	-	TRBJ1-2	TRBV12-3/TRBV12-4	TGTGCCAGCACTCAATTACTGACACCTCCTTCTGGCTACACCTTC	CASTQLLTPPSGYTF
-	-	TRBJ2-4	TRBV11-2	TGTGCCAGCAGCTTAGAGAGCCATCGACTAGCCAAAAACATTCAGTACTTC	CASSLESHRLAKNIQYF
few	-	TRBJ2-1	TRBV6-2/TRBV6-3	TGTGCCAGCAGTTACTCGAAACTAGACAACAATGAGCAGTTCTTC	CASSYSKLDNNEQFF
-	-	TRBJ2-5	TRBV7-2	TGTGCCAGCAGCTTTCCCGTGTACCAAGAGACCCAGTACTTC	CASSFPVYQETQYF
-	TRBD1	TRBJ2-3	TRBV5-1	TGCGCCAGCAGCTACGGGACAGGGCACACAGATACGCAGTATTTT	CASSYGTGHTDTQYF
many	TRBD2	TRBJ2-1	TRBV6-2/TRBV6-3	TGTGCCAGCAGTTACTCTGGACTAGCGGGAGTCTACAATGAGCAGTTCTTC	CASSYSGLAGVYNEQFF
-	-	TRBJ2-2	TRBV6-6	TGTGCCAGCGGCCAGAACGGGGGCGGGGAGCTGTTTTTT	CASGQNGGGELFF
-	TRBD1	TRBJ1-4	TRBV5-1	TGCGCCAGCAGCTTGGCCGGGACAGGGAGTGAAAAACTGTTTTTT	CASSLAGTGSEKLFF
few	-	TRBJ1-2	TRBV28	TGTGCCAGCAGTTCCGACAGGACCTATGGCTACACCTTC	CASSSDRTYGYTF
-	-	TRBJ1-2	TRBV5-6	TGTGCCAGCAGCTTCCAGGGCTGGAACTATGGCTACACCTTC	CASSFQGWNYGYTF